A selection of T cell receptor beta chains follows, all from one sample in a study of early T cells in non-severe SARS-CoV-2 infection. TCRdb reprocessed the 5' RACE reads with MiXCR, giving one entry per CDR3 protein. The sample lists tens of thousands of distinct CDR3 sequences, around 15% occurring once. Sequenced material: whole blood. Receptors were obtained from an adult who was a healthcare worker with PCR-confirmed SARS-CoV-2 infection or an uninfected control (not recorded which). Both conserved end residues are part of each CDR3. The D gene is left open where the match is weak. Expanded clones get a size class; other rows say once, few or many, or leave the size out.

D gene: NA; J gene: TRBJ1-1; clone size: many; V gene: TRBV5-1; CDR3 length: 15; CDR3 DNA: TGCGCCAGCAGCTTGGCCGGCAGGAGCAACACTGAAGCTTTCTTT; CDR3 protein: CASSLAGRSNTEAFF
D gene: TRBD2; J gene: TRBJ2-7; clone size: NA; V gene: TRBV15; CDR3 length: 15; CDR3 DNA: TGTGCCACCAGCAGAGGACTAGCGGGTTTAGGGGAGCAGTACTTC; CDR3 protein: CATSRGLAGLGEQYF
D gene: TRBD1; J gene: TRBJ1-5; clone size: many; V gene: TRBV28; CDR3 length: 14; CDR3 DNA: TGTGCCAGCAGTTCCCTACAGGGGCATCAGCCCCAGCATTTT; CDR3 protein: CASSSLQGHQPQHF
D gene: NA; J gene: TRBJ2-7; clone size: few; V gene: TRBV7-2; CDR3 length: 16; CDR3 DNA: TGTGCCAGCAGCCTAGGCGGGGCGTTAGGGGGGTACGAGCAGTACTTC; CDR3 protein: CASSLGGALGGYEQYF
D gene: TRBD2; J gene: TRBJ2-1; clone size: few; V gene: TRBV7-9; CDR3 length: 16; CDR3 DNA: TGTGCCAGCAGCCGTAGCGGGGGGATCTCCTACAATGAGCAGTTCTTC; CDR3 protein: CASSRSGGISYNEQFF
D gene: NA; J gene: TRBJ2-7; clone size: NA; V gene: TRBV21-1; CDR3 length: 13; CDR3 DNA: TGTGCCAGCAGCGCCCGACAGGGCTACGAGCAGTACTTC; CDR3 protein: CASSARQGYEQYF
D gene: NA; J gene: TRBJ1-5; clone size: few; V gene: TRBV12-3/TRBV12-4; CDR3 length: 17; CDR3 DNA: TGTGCCAGCAGTTTTCTTGGCTCAACCCAGGGCAATCAGCCCCAGCATTTT; CDR3 protein: CASSFLGSTQGNQPQHF
D gene: TRBD1; J gene: TRBJ1-3; clone size: NA; V gene: TRBV9; CDR3 length: 16; CDR3 DNA: TGTGCCAGCAGCGGAACAGGACAGGGCGCAGGAAACACCATATATTTT; CDR3 protein: CASSGTGQGAGNTIYF
D gene: NA; J gene: TRBJ1-1; clone size: NA; V gene: TRBV7-2; CDR3 length: 15; CDR3 DNA: TGTGCCAGCAGCTTGGGGCGGGGGGTAAAGACTGAAGCTTTCTTT; CDR3 protein: CASSLGRGVKTEAFF
D gene: TRBD2; J gene: TRBJ2-1; clone size: many; V gene: TRBV29-1; CDR3 length: 14; CDR3 DNA: TGCAGCGTTGATGTGAGCGGGGTCTACAATGAGCAGTTCTTC; CDR3 protein: CSVDVSGVYNEQFF
D gene: TRBD1; J gene: TRBJ2-7; clone size: NA; V gene: TRBV29-1; CDR3 length: 15; CDR3 DNA: TGCAGCGTTGAAGTCTCCGGGACAGGGCTCGACGAGCAGTACTTC; CDR3 protein: CSVEVSGTGLDEQYF
D gene: TRBD1; J gene: TRBJ2-7; clone size: NA; V gene: TRBV5-5; CDR3 length: 15; CDR3 DNA: TGTGCCAGCGCCCGCCGGGACAGGGGTTCCTACGAGCAGTACTTC; CDR3 protein: CASARRDRGSYEQYF
D gene: NA; J gene: TRBJ1-6; clone size: many; V gene: TRBV6-4; CDR3 length: 14; CDR3 DNA: TGTGCCAGCAGTGTAAACGACGGCAATTCACCCCTCCACTTT; CDR3 protein: CASSVNDGNSPLHF
D gene: TRBD2; J gene: TRBJ2-7; clone size: NA; V gene: TRBV27; CDR3 length: 13; CDR3 DNA: TGTGCCAGGGGGACTAGCGGGAGGTACGAGCAGTACTTC; CDR3 protein: CARGTSGRYEQYF
D gene: NA; J gene: TRBJ2-5; clone size: NA; V gene: TRBV11-2; CDR3 length: 13; CDR3 DNA: TGTGCCAGCAGCTCCAGAAGGGCAGAGACCCAGTACTTC; CDR3 protein: CASSSRRAETQYF
D gene: NA; J gene: TRBJ2-7; clone size: NA; V gene: TRBV11-2; CDR3 length: 12; CDR3 DNA: TGTGCCAGCAGCTTAGGATACTACGAGCAGTACTTC; CDR3 protein: CASSLGYYEQYF
D gene: NA; J gene: TRBJ1-3; clone size: NA; V gene: TRBV7-6; CDR3 length: 16; CDR3 DNA: TGTGCCAGCAGTCCGGACCCAGGAGCGACTGGAAACACCATATATTTT; CDR3 protein: CASSPDPGATGNTIYF
D gene: TRBD2; J gene: TRBJ2-2; clone size: many; V gene: TRBV7-6; CDR3 length: 15; CDR3 DNA: TGTGCCAGCAGCTCGGGACTAGCGGGCTCCGGGGAGCTGTTTTTT; CDR3 protein: CASSSGLAGSGELFF
D gene: NA; J gene: TRBJ2-7; clone size: NA; V gene: TRBV27; CDR3 length: 16; CDR3 DNA: TGTGCCAGCAGTCGCGTTCTTGACCCGTTACAGGTCGAGCAGTACTTC; CDR3 protein: CASSRVLDPLQVEQYF
D gene: NA; J gene: TRBJ2-5; clone size: few; V gene: TRBV6-2/TRBV6-3; CDR3 length: 14; CDR3 DNA: TGTGCCAGCAGTTACCCGCCAGGGGTAGAGACCCAGTACTTC; CDR3 protein: CASSYPPGVETQYF
D gene: NA; J gene: TRBJ2-3; clone size: few; V gene: TRBV3-2; CDR3 length: 18; CDR3 DNA: TGTGCCAGCAGCCAAGCTCCGCAATCCGGACTTGACACAGATACGCAGTATTTT; CDR3 protein: CASSQAPQSGLDTDTQYF
D gene: NA; J gene: TRBJ2-7; clone size: many; V gene: TRBV5-1; CDR3 length: 14; CDR3 DNA: TGCGCCAGCAGCGTTGGACACCAGCGAGAGGAGCAGTACTTC; CDR3 protein: CASSVGHQREEQYF
D gene: NA; J gene: TRBJ2-1; clone size: NA; V gene: TRBV5-1; CDR3 length: 12; CDR3 DNA: TGCGCCAGCAGCTTGTCTGATAATGAGCAGTTCTTC; CDR3 protein: CASSLSDNEQFF
D gene: TRBD2; J gene: TRBJ2-1; clone size: NA; V gene: TRBV7-9; CDR3 length: 16; CDR3 DNA: TGTGCCAGCAGCATTCTGAGGGAGGGCCTCCTCAATGAGCAGTTCTTC; CDR3 protein: CASSILREGLLNEQFF
D gene: NA; J gene: TRBJ2-1; clone size: few; V gene: TRBV4-1; CDR3 length: 13; CDR3 DNA: TGCGCCAGCAGCTCATGGACCCTCGGTGAGCAGTTCTTC; CDR3 protein: CASSSWTLGEQFF
D gene: NA; J gene: TRBJ1-1; clone size: NA; V gene: TRBV11-3; CDR3 length: 15; CDR3 DNA: TGTGCCAGCAGCCCTCGGACATCTTTGAACACTGAAGCTTTCTTT; CDR3 protein: CASSPRTSLNTEAFF
D gene: NA; J gene: TRBJ2-5; clone size: NA; V gene: TRBV10-3; CDR3 length: 12; CDR3 DNA: TGTGCCACTGGGGACGGGGCAGAGACCCAGTACTTC; CDR3 protein: CATGDGAETQYF
D gene: NA; J gene: TRBJ2-7; clone size: many; V gene: TRBV12-3/TRBV12-4; CDR3 length: 11; CDR3 DNA: TGTGCCAGTTCTCATTCCTACGAGCAGTACTTC; CDR3 protein: CASSHSYEQYF
D gene: NA; J gene: TRBJ1-5; clone size: NA; V gene: TRBV20-1; CDR3 length: 13; CDR3 DNA: TGCAGTGCTAGTCGTGGCCCCAATCAGCCCCAGCATTTT; CDR3 protein: CSASRGPNQPQHF
D gene: TRBD2; J gene: TRBJ2-3; clone size: few; V gene: TRBV7-3; CDR3 length: 15; CDR3 DNA: TGTGCCAGCAGACTTAGCGGGACTAAGACAGATACGCAGTATTTT; CDR3 protein: CASRLSGTKTDTQYF
D gene: NA; J gene: TRBJ2-5; clone size: few; V gene: TRBV7-2; CDR3 length: 13; CDR3 DNA: TGTGCCAGCAGCTCCCGATACCAAGAGACCCAGTACTTC; CDR3 protein: CASSSRYQETQYF
D gene: TRBD2; J gene: TRBJ2-1; clone size: many; V gene: TRBV30; CDR3 length: 16; CDR3 DNA: TGTGCCTGGAGTGGTCGGACTAGCGGGCCTTACAATGAGCAGTTCTTC; CDR3 protein: CAWSGRTSGPYNEQFF
D gene: TRBD2; J gene: TRBJ2-7; clone size: NA; V gene: TRBV3-1; CDR3 length: 13; CDR3 DNA: TGTGCCAGCAGTCTAGCGGGGGACTACGAGCAGTACTTC; CDR3 protein: CASSLAGDYEQYF
D gene: TRBD1; J gene: TRBJ2-3; clone size: NA; V gene: TRBV28; CDR3 length: 14; CDR3 DNA: TGTGCCAGCAGTTTAGACAGGGTGGCAGATACGCAGTATTTT; CDR3 protein: CASSLDRVADTQYF
D gene: TRBD1; J gene: TRBJ2-3; clone size: NA; V gene: TRBV12-5; CDR3 length: 16; CDR3 DNA: TGTGCTAGTGGTTTGGGCCGAGGGACAGCGTCAGATACGCAGTATTTT; CDR3 protein: CASGLGRGTASDTQYF
D gene: TRBD1; J gene: TRBJ2-7; clone size: NA; V gene: TRBV29-1; CDR3 length: 12; CDR3 DNA: TGCAGCGTTTCAGGGGGTCCTTACGAGCAGTACTTC; CDR3 protein: CSVSGGPYEQYF
D gene: TRBD1; J gene: TRBJ2-5; clone size: NA; V gene: TRBV5-1; CDR3 length: 16; CDR3 DNA: TGCGCCAGCAGCTTCGTACCCGGGACAGGGGGCGAGACCCAGTACTTC; CDR3 protein: CASSFVPGTGGETQYF
D gene: TRBD2; J gene: TRBJ2-3; clone size: NA; V gene: TRBV20-1; CDR3 length: 15; CDR3 DNA: TGCAGTGCTCGCCTAGCGGGGGGGCCGGATGATACGCAGTATTTT; CDR3 protein: CSARLAGGPDDTQYF
D gene: TRBD2; J gene: TRBJ2-3; clone size: NA; V gene: TRBV15; CDR3 length: 17; CDR3 DNA: TGTGCCACCAGCTCGCGGGGGGCTCAGTGGAGCACAGATACGCAGTATTTT; CDR3 protein: CATSSRGAQWSTDTQYF
D gene: NA; J gene: TRBJ2-1; clone size: few; V gene: TRBV19; CDR3 length: 15; CDR3 DNA: TGTGCCAGTAGTATCCCCGGGACAACTTACAATGAGCAGTTCTTC; CDR3 protein: CASSIPGTTYNEQFF
D gene: NA; J gene: TRBJ1-1; clone size: few; V gene: TRBV11-3; CDR3 length: 15; CDR3 DNA: TGTGCCTCCGGCGAAGGGAATTGGGTGAACACTGAAGCTTTCTTT; CDR3 protein: CASGEGNWVNTEAFF
D gene: TRBD2; J gene: TRBJ2-5; clone size: NA; V gene: TRBV6-2/TRBV6-3; CDR3 length: 16; CDR3 DNA: TGTGCCAGCAGACCGAGCGGGGCCCTGGGCCAAGAGACCCAGTACTTC; CDR3 protein: CASRPSGALGQETQYF
D gene: TRBD1; J gene: TRBJ1-5; clone size: few; V gene: TRBV28; CDR3 length: 15; CDR3 DNA: TGTGCCAGCAGCCCTAGCCGGGACAGGGACCAGCCCCAGCATTTT; CDR3 protein: CASSPSRDRDQPQHF
D gene: NA; J gene: TRBJ2-7; clone size: few; V gene: TRBV21-1; CDR3 length: 14; CDR3 DNA: TGTGCCAGCAGCATTTCCCCTAGCTCCTACGAGCAGTACTTC; CDR3 protein: CASSISPSSYEQYF
D gene: TRBD1; J gene: TRBJ2-7; clone size: NA; V gene: TRBV27; CDR3 length: 15; CDR3 DNA: TGTGCCAGCAGCTATAACGGACAGGGATCCTACGAGCAGTACTTC; CDR3 protein: CASSYNGQGSYEQYF
D gene: NA; J gene: TRBJ2-7; clone size: NA; V gene: TRBV4-2; CDR3 length: 12; CDR3 DNA: TGTGCCAGCAGCCACCCGGGTTGGGAGCAGTACTTC; CDR3 protein: CASSHPGWEQYF
D gene: TRBD2; J gene: TRBJ2-2; clone size: many; V gene: TRBV11-2; CDR3 length: 16; CDR3 DNA: TGTGCCAGCAGGTCGGGACTAGCGGGAAACACCGGGGAGCTGTTTTTT; CDR3 protein: CASRSGLAGNTGELFF
D gene: TRBD2; J gene: TRBJ2-7; clone size: NA; V gene: TRBV29-1; CDR3 length: 17; CDR3 DNA: TGCAGCGTTGAGGATACGCGGGGACTAGCGACCTTTAGGGAGCAGTACTTC; CDR3 protein: CSVEDTRGLATFREQYF